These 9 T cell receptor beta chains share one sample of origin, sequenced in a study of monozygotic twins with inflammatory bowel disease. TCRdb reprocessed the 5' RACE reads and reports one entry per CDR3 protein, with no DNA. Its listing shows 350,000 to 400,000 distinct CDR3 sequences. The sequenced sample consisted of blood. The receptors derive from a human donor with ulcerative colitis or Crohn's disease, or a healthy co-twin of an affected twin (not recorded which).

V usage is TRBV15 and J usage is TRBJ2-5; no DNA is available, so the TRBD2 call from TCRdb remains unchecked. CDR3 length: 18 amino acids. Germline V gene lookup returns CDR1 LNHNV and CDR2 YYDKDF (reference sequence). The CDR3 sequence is CATSDPGLAGGTREAQYF.

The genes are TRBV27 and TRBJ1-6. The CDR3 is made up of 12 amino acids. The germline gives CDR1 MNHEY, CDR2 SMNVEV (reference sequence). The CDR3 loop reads CASSLAGSPLHF.

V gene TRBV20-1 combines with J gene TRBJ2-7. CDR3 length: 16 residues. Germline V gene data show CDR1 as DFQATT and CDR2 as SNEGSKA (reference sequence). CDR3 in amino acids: CSARDNRLRSTYEQYF.

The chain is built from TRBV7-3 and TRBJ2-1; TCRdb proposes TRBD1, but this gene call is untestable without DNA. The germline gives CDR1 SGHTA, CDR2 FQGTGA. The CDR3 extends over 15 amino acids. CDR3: CASSLIGPGLNEQFF.

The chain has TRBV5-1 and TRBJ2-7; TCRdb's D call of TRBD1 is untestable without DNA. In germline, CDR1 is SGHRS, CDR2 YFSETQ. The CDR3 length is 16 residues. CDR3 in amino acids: CASSLGGTATSYEQYF.

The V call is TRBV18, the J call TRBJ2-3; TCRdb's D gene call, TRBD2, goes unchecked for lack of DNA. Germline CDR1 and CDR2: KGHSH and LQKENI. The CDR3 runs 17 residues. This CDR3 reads CASSPRMRGGAEDTQYF.

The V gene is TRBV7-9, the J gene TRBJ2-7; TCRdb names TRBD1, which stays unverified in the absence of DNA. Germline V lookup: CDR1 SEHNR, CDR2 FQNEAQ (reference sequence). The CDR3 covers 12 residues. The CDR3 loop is CASSITGLEQYF.

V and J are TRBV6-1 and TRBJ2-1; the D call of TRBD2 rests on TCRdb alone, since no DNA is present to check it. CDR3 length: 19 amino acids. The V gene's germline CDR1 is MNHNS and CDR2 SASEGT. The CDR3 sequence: CASSGQTQLTSGGAREQFF.

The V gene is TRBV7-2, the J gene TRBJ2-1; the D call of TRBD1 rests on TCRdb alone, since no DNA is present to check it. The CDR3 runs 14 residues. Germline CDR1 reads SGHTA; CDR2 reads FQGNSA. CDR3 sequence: CASSLGHGNNEQFF. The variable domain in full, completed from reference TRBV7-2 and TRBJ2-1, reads GAGVSQSPSNKVTEKGKDVELRCDPISGHTALYWYRQSLGQGLEFLIYFQGNSAPDKSGLPSDRFSAERTGGSVSTLTIQRTQQEDSAVYLCASSLGHGNNEQFFGPGTRLTVL.